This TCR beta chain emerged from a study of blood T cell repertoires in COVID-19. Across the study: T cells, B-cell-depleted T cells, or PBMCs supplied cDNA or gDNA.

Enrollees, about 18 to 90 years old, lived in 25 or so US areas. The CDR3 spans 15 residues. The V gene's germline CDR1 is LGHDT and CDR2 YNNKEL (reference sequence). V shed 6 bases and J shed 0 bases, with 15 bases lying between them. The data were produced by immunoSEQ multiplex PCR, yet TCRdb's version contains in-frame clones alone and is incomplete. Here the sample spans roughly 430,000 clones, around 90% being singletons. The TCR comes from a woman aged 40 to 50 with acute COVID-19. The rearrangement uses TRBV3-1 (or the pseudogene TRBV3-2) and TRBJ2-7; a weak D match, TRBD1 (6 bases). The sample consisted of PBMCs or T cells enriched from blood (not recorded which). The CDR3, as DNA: TGTGCCAGCAGTCAGCACGGGACATTCTCCTACGAGCAGTACTTC. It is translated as CASSQHGTFSYEQYF.